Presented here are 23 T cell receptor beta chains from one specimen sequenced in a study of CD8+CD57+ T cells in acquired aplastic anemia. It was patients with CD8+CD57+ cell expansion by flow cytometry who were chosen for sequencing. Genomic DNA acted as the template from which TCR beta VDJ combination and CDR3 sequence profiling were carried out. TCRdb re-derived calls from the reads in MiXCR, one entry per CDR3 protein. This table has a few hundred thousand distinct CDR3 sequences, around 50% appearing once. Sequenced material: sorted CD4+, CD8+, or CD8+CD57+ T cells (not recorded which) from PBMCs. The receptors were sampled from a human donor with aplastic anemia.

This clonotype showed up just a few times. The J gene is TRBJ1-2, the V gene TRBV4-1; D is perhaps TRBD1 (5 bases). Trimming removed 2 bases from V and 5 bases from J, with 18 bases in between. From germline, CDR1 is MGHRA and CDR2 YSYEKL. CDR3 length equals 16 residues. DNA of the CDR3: TGCGCCAGCAGCCAACCCCTCCCGGGGGTTAGGTATGGCTACACCTTC. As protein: CASSQPLPGVRYGYTF.

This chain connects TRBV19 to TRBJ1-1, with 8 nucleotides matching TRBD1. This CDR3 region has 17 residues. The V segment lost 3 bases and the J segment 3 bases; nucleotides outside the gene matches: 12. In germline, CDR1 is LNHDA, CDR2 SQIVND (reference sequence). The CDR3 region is CASSIGQGQERDTEAFF. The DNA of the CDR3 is TGTGCCAGTAGTATCGGACAGGGCCAAGAAAGGGACACTGAAGCTTTCTTT.

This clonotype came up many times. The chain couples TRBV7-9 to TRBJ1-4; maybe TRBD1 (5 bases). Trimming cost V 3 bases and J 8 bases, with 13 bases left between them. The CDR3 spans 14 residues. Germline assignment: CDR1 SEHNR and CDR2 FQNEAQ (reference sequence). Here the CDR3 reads CASSLTGEGEKLFF. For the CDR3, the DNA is TGTGCCAGCAGCTTGACGGGGGAGGGGGAAAAACTGTTTTTT.

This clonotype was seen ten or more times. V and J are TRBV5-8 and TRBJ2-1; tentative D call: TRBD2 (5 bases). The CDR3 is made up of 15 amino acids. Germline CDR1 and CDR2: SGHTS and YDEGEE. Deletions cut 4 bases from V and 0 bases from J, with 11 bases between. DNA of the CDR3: TGTGCCAGCAGCCGGGGATCCAGCTCCTACAATGAGCAGTTCTTC. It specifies CASSRGSSSYNEQFF.

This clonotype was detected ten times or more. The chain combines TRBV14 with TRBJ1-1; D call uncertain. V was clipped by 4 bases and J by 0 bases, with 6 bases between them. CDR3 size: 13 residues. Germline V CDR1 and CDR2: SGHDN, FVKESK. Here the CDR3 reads CASSLSMNTEAFF. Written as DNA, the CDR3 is TGTGCCAGCAGCCTCTCGATGAACACTGAAGCTTTCTTT. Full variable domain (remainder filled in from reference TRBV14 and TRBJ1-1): EAGVTQFPSHSVIEKGQTVTLRCDPISGHDNLYWYRRVMGKEIKFLLHFVKESKQDESGMPNNRFLAERTGGTYSTLKVQPAELEDSGVYFCASSLSMNTEAFFGQGTRLTVV.

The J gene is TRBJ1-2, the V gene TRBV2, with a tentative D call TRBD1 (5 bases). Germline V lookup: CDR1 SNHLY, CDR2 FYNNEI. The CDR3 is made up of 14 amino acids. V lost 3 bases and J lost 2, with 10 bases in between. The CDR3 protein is CASSDQGSNYGYTF. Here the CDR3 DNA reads TGTGCCAGCAGTGATCAGGGTTCGAACTATGGCTACACCTTC.

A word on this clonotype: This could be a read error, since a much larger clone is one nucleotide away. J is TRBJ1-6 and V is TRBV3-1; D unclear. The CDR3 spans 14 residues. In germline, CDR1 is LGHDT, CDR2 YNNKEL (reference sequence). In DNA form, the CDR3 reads TGTGCCAGCGGCCAAGTCGCCAGAGATTCACCCCTCCACTTT. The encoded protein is CASGQVARDSPLHF.

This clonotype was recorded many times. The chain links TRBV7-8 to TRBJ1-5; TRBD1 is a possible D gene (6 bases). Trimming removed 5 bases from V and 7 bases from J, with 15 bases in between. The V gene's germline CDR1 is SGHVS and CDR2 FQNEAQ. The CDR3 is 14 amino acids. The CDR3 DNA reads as TGTGCCAGCAGCCCCCCCGGGGGCAGGCAGCCCCAGCATTTT. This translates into CASSPPGGRQPQHF.

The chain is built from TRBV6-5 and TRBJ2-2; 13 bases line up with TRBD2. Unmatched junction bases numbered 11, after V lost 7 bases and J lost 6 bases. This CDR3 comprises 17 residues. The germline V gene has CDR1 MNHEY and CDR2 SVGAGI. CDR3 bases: TGTGCCAGCAATTTCCTACTAGCGGGGGGGCGGTCCGGGGAGCTGTTTTTT. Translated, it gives CASNFLLAGGRSGELFF.

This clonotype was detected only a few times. The CDR3 sequence: CASSPMGDGQHGYTF. In DNA form, the CDR3 reads TGTGCCAGCAGCCCGATGGGGGACGGGCAACATGGCTACACCTTC. The genes are TRBV9 and TRBJ1-2; D might be TRBD1 (5 bases). The germline gives CDR1 SGDLS, CDR2 YYNGEE. The ends were cut back, 4 bases at V and 6 bases at J, with 19 bases in the middle. CDR3 size: 15 residues.

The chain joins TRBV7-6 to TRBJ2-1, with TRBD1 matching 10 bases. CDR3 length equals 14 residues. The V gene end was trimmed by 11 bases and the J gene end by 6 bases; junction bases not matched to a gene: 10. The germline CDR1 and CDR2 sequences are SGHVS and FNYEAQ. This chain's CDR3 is CAGPGTGAFNEQFF. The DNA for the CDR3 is TGTGCCGGTCCCGGGACAGGGGCTTTCAATGAGCAGTTCTTC.

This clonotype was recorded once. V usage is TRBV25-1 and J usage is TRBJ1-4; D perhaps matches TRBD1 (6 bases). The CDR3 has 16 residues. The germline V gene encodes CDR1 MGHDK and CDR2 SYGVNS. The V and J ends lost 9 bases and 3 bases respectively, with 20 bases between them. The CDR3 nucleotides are TGTGCCAGTTCGTCCGGGGCAGGGGAAGCTAATGAAAAACTGTTTTTT. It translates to CASSSGAGEANEKLFF. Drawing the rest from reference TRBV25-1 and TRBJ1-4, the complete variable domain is EADIYQTPRYLVIGTGKKITLECSQTMGHDKMYWYQQDPGMELHLIHYSYGVNSTEKGDLSSESTVSRIRTEHFPLTLESARPSHTSQYLCASSSGAGEANEKLFFGSGTQLSVL.

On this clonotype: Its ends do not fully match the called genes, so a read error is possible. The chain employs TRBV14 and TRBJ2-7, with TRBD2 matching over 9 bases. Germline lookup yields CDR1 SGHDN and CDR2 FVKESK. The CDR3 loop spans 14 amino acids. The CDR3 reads CASSQEGLAYGQYF. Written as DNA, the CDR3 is TGTGCCAGCAGCCAAGAGGGACTAGCATACGGGCAGTACTTC.

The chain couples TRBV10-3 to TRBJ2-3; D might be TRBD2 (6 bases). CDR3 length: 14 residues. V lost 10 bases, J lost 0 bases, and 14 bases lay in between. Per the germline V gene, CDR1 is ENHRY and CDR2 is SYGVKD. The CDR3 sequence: CATQRSGSTDTQYF. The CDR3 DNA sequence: TGTGCCACCCAACGGAGCGGGAGCACAGATACGCAGTATTTT.

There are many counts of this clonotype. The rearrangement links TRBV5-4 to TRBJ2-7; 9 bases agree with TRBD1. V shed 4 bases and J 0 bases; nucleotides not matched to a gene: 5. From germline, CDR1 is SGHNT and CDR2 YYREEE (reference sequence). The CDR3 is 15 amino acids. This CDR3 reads CASSAGQGSSYEQYF. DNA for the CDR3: TGTGCCAGCAGCGCAGGACAGGGGAGCTCCTACGAGCAGTACTTC.

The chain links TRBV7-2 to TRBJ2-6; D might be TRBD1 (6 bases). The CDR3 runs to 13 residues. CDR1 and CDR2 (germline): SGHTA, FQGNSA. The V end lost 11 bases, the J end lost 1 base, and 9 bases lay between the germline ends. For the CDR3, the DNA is TGTGCCGGTACAGGGTCTGGGGCCAACGTCCTGACTTTC. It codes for CAGTGSGANVLTF. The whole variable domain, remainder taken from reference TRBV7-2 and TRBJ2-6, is GAGVSQSPSNKVTEKGKDVELRCDPISGHTALYWYRQSLGQGLEFLIYFQGNSAPDKSGLPSDRFSAERTGGSVSTLTIQRTQQEDSAVYLCAGTGSGANVLTFGAGSRLTVL.

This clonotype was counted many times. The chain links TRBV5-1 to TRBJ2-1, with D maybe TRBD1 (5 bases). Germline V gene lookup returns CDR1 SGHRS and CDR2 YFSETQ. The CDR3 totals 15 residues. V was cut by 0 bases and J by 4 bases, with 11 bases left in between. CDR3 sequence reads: CASSLADSPYNEQFF. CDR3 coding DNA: TGCGCCAGCAGCTTGGCCGACAGCCCTTACAATGAGCAGTTCTTC.

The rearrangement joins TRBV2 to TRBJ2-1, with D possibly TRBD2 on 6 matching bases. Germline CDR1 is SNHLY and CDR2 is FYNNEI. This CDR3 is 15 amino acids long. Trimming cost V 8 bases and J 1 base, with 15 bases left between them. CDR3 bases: TGTGCCAGCGGGGGACTCGACTTTTCCTACAATGAGCAGTTCTTC. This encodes CASGGLDFSYNEQFF. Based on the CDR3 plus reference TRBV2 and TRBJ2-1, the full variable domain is EPEVTQTPSHQVTQMGQEVILRCVPISNHLYFYWYRQILGQKVEFLVSFYNNEISEKSEIFDDQFSVERPDGSNFTLKIRSTKLEDSAMYFCASGGLDFSYNEQFFGPGTRLTVL.

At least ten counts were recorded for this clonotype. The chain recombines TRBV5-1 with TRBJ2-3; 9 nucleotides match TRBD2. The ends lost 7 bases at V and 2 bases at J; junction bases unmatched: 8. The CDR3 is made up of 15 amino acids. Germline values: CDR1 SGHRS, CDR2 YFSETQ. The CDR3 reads CASYLGGGDTDTQYF. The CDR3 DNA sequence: TGCGCCAGCTACCTTGGCGGGGGGGACACAGATACGCAGTATTTT. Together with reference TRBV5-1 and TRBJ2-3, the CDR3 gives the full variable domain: KAGVTQTPRYLIKTRGQQVTLSCSPISGHRSVSWYQQTPGQGLQFLFEYFSETQRNKGNFPGRFSGRQFSNSRSEMNVSTLELGDSALYLCASYLGGGDTDTQYFGPGTRLTVL.

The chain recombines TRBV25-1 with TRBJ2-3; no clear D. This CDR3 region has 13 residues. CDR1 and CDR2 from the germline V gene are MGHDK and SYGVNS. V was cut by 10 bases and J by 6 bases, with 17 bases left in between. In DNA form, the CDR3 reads TGTGCCACCAACCCCCGCTTAGGCGATACGCAGTATTTT. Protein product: CATNPRLGDTQYF. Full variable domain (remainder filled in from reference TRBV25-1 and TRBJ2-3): EADIYQTPRYLVIGTGKKITLECSQTMGHDKMYWYQQDPGMELHLIHYSYGVNSTEKGDLSSESTVSRIRTEHFPLTLESARPSHTSQYLCATNPRLGDTQYFGPGTRLTVL.

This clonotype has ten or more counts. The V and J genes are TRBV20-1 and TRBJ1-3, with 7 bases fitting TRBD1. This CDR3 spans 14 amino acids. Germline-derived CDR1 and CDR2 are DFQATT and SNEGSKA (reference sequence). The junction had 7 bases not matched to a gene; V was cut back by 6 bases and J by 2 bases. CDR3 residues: CSAYRDRAGNTIYF. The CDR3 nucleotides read TGCAGTGCATACCGGGACAGAGCTGGAAACACCATATATTTT.

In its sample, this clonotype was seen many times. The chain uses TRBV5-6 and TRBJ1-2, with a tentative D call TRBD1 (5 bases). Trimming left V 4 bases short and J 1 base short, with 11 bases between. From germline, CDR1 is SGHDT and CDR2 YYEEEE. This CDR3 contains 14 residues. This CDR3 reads CASSGGLNNYGYTF. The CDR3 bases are TGTGCCAGCAGCGGGGGACTTAATAACTATGGCTACACCTTC.

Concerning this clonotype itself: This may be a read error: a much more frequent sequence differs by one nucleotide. This CDR3 is CSASDFSGNTIYF. Written as DNA, the CDR3 is TGCAGTGCTAGCGACTTCTCTGGAAACACCATATATTTT. The chain recombines TRBV20-1 with TRBJ1-3; D not certain. Trimming removed 3 bases at V and 0 bases at J, with 6 bases between. The CDR3 length is 13 residues. Per germline, CDR1 DFQATT and CDR2 SNEGSKA (reference sequence).